This TCR beta chain was profiled in a study of OX40 agonist ivuxolimab in advanced cancers. In the study overall: Across the patients, intravenous ivuxolimab was delivered every 2 weeks at 0.01 to 10 mg/kg. Whole-study findings and limits: It was not determined which antigens were specifically recognized by the peripheral T cells that had undergone clonal expansion. Low levels of normalized T-cell clonal expansion also appeared in some nonresponders.

The protocol was immunoSEQ multiplex PCR, while the TCRdb copy is restricted to in-frame clones and leaves out a portion. This repertoire shows over 20,000 clones, roughly 85% found once; its top ten account for roughly a sixth. Patients were ruled out by autoimmune disease history or systemic immunosuppression. Worth noting for this clone: The antigen is undetermined.

This CDR3 region has 13 residues. In germline, CDR1 is SGHRS, CDR2 YFSETQ. With 0 bases removed from V and 5 bases from J, the gap between germline ends came to 8 bases. This chain joins TRBV5-1 and TRBJ2-5, with D uncertain. The starting material was CD4+ or CD8+ T cells sorted from blood, obtained in a trial of the OX40 agonist ivuxolimab. The receptor comes from an adult with an advanced solid tumor such as melanoma, head and neck, liver or kidney cancer. DNA of the CDR3: TGCGCCAGCAGCTTGGCAGCGAAGGAGACCCAGTACTTC. Translating it yields CASSLAAKETQYF.